The sequence of this TCR beta chain was determined in a study of human T cells and chemical hapten exposure (TCRdb year 2021). Notes on the research overall: For sensitization, 2% DPC in acetone was applied to a 2 cm by 2 cm area of upper inner arm skin. Patients additionally received weekly therapeutic DPC doses to the scalp throughout the roughly 25-week study period. Patch testing on the upper back used Finn chambers containing 0.01% DPC, with scoring done after 6 days according to International Contact Dermatitis Research Group standards. The patient cohort, mostly female, included alopecia areata with under or over 50% scalp involvement, alopecia totalis and alopecia universalis. Libraries were pooled for sequencing, and variation in per-sample TCR yields was attributed mainly to small differences in library volumes within the pool. This study followed changes in the peripheral blood TCR repertoire in vivo during primary and secondary sensitization of alopecia patients to the hapten diphenylcyclopropenone (DPC). Blood samples were taken from patients before sensitization (week 0) and at 2, 6 and about 24 weeks after DPC sensitization. About 30 alopecia patients provided blood for TCR sequencing at one to four time points (pre-sensitization, 2, 6 and 24 weeks). The full study reports these points: Alopecia, a presumed autoimmune disease, was present in all patients, so the immune response of the patients might differ from that of healthy individuals. No change with DPC sensitization was found in the number of TCRs above 1 in 1000 frequency, and no evidence of global repertoire structure alterations was found. Repeated subsampling changed both the strength of the expansion versus patch-test correlation and the threshold at which the correlation became significant. A positive correlation was found between the number of PT1 expanded TCRs and patch test score, with significance reached at thresholds 8, 16 and 32 but not 4. Compared with pre-sensitization or healthy control sets, expanded TCRs formed significantly more large CDR3 similarity clusters, which is consistent with antigen-driven responses.

Receptor amplification or capture employed RACE. Data came from a NextSeq 500. During library preparation, unique molecular identifiers were attached to individual cDNA molecules so that TCRs could be counted in a quantitative, reproducible way. Both TCR alpha and TCR beta chains were sequenced from each blood RNA sample. Per the source publication's procedure: Samples had a median of 95,638 TCRs, with a range from about 20,000 to 690,600. The Decombinator software suite was used to annotate V, J and CDR3 in the TCR reads. Every sample was subsampled to the same number of TCRs (28,000) for the PS versus PT1 abundance plots. Expanded TCRs were defined as absent before sensitization and observed at least eight times at the 2-week time point. The public reads were quality trimmed at Q25 with fastp and then assembled into clones with MiXCR by TCRdb, keeping productive beta chains. Rows matching on CDR3 protein sequence are summarized as one entry with the most common DNA and genes. For this entry, the V and J calls and clone size follow TCRdb and not the study's own pipeline. Counted in this sample were tens of thousands of distinct CDR3 sequences; more than 8% of them appeared once. Roughly 3.3% of the sample belongs to the ten largest clones.

This clonotype appeared a few times. Its recognized antigen is unknown. Base qualities are missing; no much larger clone stands one base away. The time point label here, explained by the study, means: patch test 1, 2 weeks after DPC sensitization. According to the study, the label for this sample's treatment or condition signals: therapeutic diphenylcyclopropenone sensitization with weekly scalp DPC. Blood at each patch-test visit was drawn before the patch test was applied. Patients were eligible if aged 18 to 70, diagnosed with alopecia and judged suitable for DPC therapy, and pregnant patients were excluded. Total RNA was isolated from unfractionated whole blood collected in Tempus Blood RNA tubes. Taken from cysteine to phenylalanine, the CDR3 has 14 residues. CDR3 DNA is the only sequence kept; it has 42 bases, read in frame from the first base. CDR1 and CDR2 were assigned from the germline V gene as MGHDK and SYGVNS. V is reduced by 6 bases and J by 5 bases, leaving a spacing of 14 bases between them.

The V gene is TRBV25-1 and the J gene is TRBJ1-3, with the identity of the D gene unclear. The TCR originated in a woman aged 40 to 49 with alopecia areata. Some clones in this sample may be carry-over from other donors' samples. Here the sequenced sample was whole blood, taken in connection with sensitization to the hapten diphenylcyclopropenone (DPC). The CDR3 protein sequence reads: CASRDPGRRNTIYF. The sequenced DNA: TGTGCCAGCAGGGATCCCGGGAGGCGAAACACCATATATTTT.